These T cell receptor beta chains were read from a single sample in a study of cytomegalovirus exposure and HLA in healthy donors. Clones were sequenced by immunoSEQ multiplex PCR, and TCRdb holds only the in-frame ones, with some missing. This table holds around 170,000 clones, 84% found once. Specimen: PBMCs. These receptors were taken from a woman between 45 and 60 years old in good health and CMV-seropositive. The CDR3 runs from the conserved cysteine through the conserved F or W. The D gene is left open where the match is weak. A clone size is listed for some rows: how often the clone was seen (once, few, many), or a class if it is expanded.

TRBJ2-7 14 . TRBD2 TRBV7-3 TGTGCCAGCAGCGGCGGGGGAAGCTCCTACGAGCAGTACTTC CASSGGGSSYEQYF
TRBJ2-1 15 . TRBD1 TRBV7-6 TGTGCCAGCAGCCGGGGACAGGGTGGCTACAATGAGCAGTTCTTC CASSRGQGGYNEQFF
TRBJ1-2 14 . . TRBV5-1 TGCGCCAGCAGCTTCTCAGGTCAGGGGAATGGCTACACCTTC CASSFSGQGNGYTF
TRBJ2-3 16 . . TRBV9 TGTGCCAGCAGCGACCCCCCGGGTACTAGCACAGATACGCAGTATTTT CASSDPPGTSTDTQYF
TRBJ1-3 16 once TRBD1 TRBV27 TGTGCCAGCAGTTTATCTGACAGGGGAGGGGGAAACACCATATATTTT CASSLSDRGGGNTIYF
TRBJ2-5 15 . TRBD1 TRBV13 TGTGCCAGCAGCTTAGAGGCAGGGGGCACAAAGACCCAGTACTTC CASSLEAGGTKTQYF
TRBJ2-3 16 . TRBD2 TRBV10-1 TGCGCCAGCAGTGAGTTATCGGGGGGTGGCACAGATACGCAGTATTTT CASSELSGGGTDTQYF
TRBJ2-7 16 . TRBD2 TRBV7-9 TGTGCCAGCAGCCCAGGACTAGCGGGGGACTTTTACGAGCAGTACTTC CASSPGLAGDFYEQYF
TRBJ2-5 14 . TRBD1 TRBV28 TGTGCCAGCAGTGGGGGACAGCTCCAAGAGACCCAGTACTTC CASSGGQLQETQYF
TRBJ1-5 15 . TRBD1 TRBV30 TGTGCCTGGAGTGTCCACAGGGGTGAGAATCAGCCCCAGCATTTT CAWSVHRGENQPQHF
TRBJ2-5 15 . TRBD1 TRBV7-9 TGTGCCAGCAGCTCACCGGGACAGGGTGCCGAGACCCAGTACTTC CASSSPGQGAETQYF
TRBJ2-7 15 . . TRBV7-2 TGTGCCAGCAGCTTAGGTTGGGGGGGCCAGACCGAGCAGTACTTC CASSLGWGGQTEQYF
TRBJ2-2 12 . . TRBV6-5 TGTGCCAGCAGCCCACTCAAGGGGGAGCTGTTTTTT CASSPLKGELFF
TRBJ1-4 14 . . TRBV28 TGTGCCAGCACCTCCCCCAGGACACCCGAAAAACTGTTTTTT CASTSPRTPEKLFF
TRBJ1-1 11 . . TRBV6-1 TGTGCCACGGAGCTGAACACTGAAGCTTTCTTT CATELNTEAFF
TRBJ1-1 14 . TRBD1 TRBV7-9 TGTTCCAGCAGCTTAGGACAGGGGAGCACTGAAGCTTTCTTT CSSSLGQGSTEAFF